The clone carrying this T cell receptor beta chain was seen a few times. Its antigen is as yet unknown. TCRdb independently ran MiXCR on the 5' RACE reads; one entry per CDR3 protein. The data contain 9,500 or so distinct CDR3 sequences, more than 10% of them singletons. The data were taken from a study of spatial heterogeneity in lung cancer. Time point described: sample taken at primary tumor resection. Findings of the study overall: Tumoral mutation counts were tracked by counts of expanded intratumoral alpha and beta TCRs.

CDR3 length: 14 residues. Trimming pared 3 bases from V and 0 bases from J, leaving 9 bases between. Germline CDR1 and CDR2: SGHRS and YFSETQ. The genes are TRBV5-1 and TRBJ1-2, with D perhaps TRBD1 (5 bases). The clonotype was recovered from a male donor with early-stage non-small cell lung cancer. The sequencing used lung tumor tissue, collected at surgery. The CDR3 loop is CASSWDGANYGYTF. The CDR3 nucleotides are TGCGCCAGCAGCTGGGACGGAGCTAACTATGGCTACACCTTC.